Listed below are T cell receptor beta chains from one sample, sequenced in a study of blood T cell repertoires in COVID-19. Profiling relied on immunoSEQ multiplex PCR, and the TCRdb table lists in-frame clones only, not all of them. The sample lists 110,000 to 150,000 clones; about 76% were seen once. Material: peripheral blood. The receptors originated from a woman in her 70s with COVID-19, enrolled during active disease. The CDR3 runs from the conserved cysteine through the conserved F or W. The order of the fields is V gene, J gene, CDR3 protein.

TRBV6-1,TRBJ1-1,CASSEMEGTTEAFF
TRBV10-2,TRBJ2-7,CASSDSTTRISYEQYF
TRBV7-2,TRBJ2-7,CASSLEAQGIYEQYF
TRBV19,TRBJ1-2,CASTFGMTAVVNGYTF
TRBV19,TRBJ1-2,CASSITTGQVYGYTF
TRBV3-1/TRBV3-2,TRBJ1-4,CASSRLAGQPNEKLFF
TRBV2,TRBJ2-1,CASSGGGRFYNEQFF
TRBV11-1,TRBJ1-5,CASPGLRRELNQPQHF
TRBV28,TRBJ1-5,CASRLRGPGEPQHF
TRBV28,TRBJ1-3,CASRAGQGGNTIYF
TRBV7-6,TRBJ1-6,CASSLGRARPQINSPLHF
TRBV12-3/TRBV12-4,TRBJ2-7,CASRRGVYEQYF
TRBV28,TRBJ1-5,CASSSGVSNQPQHF
TRBV6-2/TRBV6-3,TRBJ1-5,CASSWGVNQPQHF
TRBV29-1,TRBJ2-3,CTSAGASTDTQYF
TRBV7-2,TRBJ1-1,CASSLDRHRGTEAFF
TRBV6-5,TRBJ1-5,CASTSEGGGTPQHF
TRBV7-2,TRBJ1-2,CASSLTLTGGGYTF
TRBV19,TRBJ1-2,CASRGGNYGYTF
TRBV7-3,TRBJ1-6,CASSRGGGVPLHF
TRBV6-6,TRBJ2-5,CASSTGTGGLETQYF
TRBV6-1,TRBJ1-5,CASSDRQYQPQHF
TRBV3-1/TRBV3-2,TRBJ1-6,CASSRRSAGNSPLHF
TRBV4-1,TRBJ1-1,CASSQDPRGDTEAFF
TRBV29-1,TRBJ1-1,CSVEDSPRQMNTEAFF